This T cell receptor beta chain was sequenced in a study of blood T cell repertoires in COVID-19. The protocol was immunoSEQ multiplex PCR, while the TCRdb copy is restricted to in-frame clones and leaves out a portion. The sample contains 11,000 to 15,000 clones, about 83% of which appear only once. The receptor was derived from an older woman with acute or convalescent COVID-19. The source material was peripheral blood.

The CDR3 region is CASSPNGGVGSPLHF. In DNA, the CDR3 is TGTGCCAGCAGCCCCAATGGAGGGGTAGGTTCACCCCTCCACTTT. The chain is built from TRBV3-1 (or the pseudogene TRBV3-2) and TRBJ1-6; possibly TRBD1 for D (5 bases). This CDR3 is built from 15 residues. Germline V lookup: CDR1 LGHDT, CDR2 YNNKEL (reference sequence). V dropped 4 bases and J dropped 9 bases, with 16 bases sitting between them.